This T cell receptor beta chain was identified during a study of T cell responses to AZD1222 COVID-19 vaccine. The sample holds a few counts of this clone. Its specificity is not known. TCRdb's table, derived via immunoSEQ multiplex PCR, lists solely in-frame clones and lacks some. The repertoire holds about 100,000 clones, with about 85% as singletons. Study outcomes and limitations: Epitopes outside B.1.351 and B.1.1.7 mutated regions reportedly drew nearly half of spike TCRs. Vaccine-related CD4 TCRs covered spike, predominating at 160-218 and 743-854. Spike-specific TCRs gained breadth and depth after people received two AZD1222 doses.

The germline gives CDR1 MNHEY, CDR2 SVGEGT. The V end was cut by 4 bases, the J end by 3 bases, with 7 bases between. The CDR3 spans 12 residues. The material was peripheral blood, obtained 28 days after the second AZD1222 dose. The J gene is TRBJ2-7, the V gene TRBV6-2 or TRBV6-3, with D maybe TRBD1 (6 bases). The receptor was derived from an adult who received the AZD1222 COVID-19 vaccine. CDR3 coding DNA: TGTGCCAGCAGTTGGACAGTCTACGAGCAGTACTTC. This translates into CASSWTVYEQYF.